This entry describes one TCR beta chain. Its antigen is not known. The junction departs from the called germline gene at one end, perhaps through a read error. This record comes from a study of blood T cells in healthy people across ages. The CDR3 contains 14 residues. Germline V gene sequence: CDR1 SQVTM, CDR2 ANQGSEA. Study-wide points: Strong correlation was found linking TCR beta diversity to naive T cell percentage. With age, beta diversity per million T cells declined roughly linearly, significantly by roughly 40.

With a J-beta primer mix and a sample-barcoded 5' primer, a second PCR ran about 7 to 11 cycles. Each cDNA molecule was tagged by a template-switch adaptor that had 12 random nucleotides. In TCRdb, the 5' RACE reads were re-called with MiXCR into one record per CDR3 protein. The data show 650,000 to 1,000,000 distinct CDR3 sequences, 36% seen once. Sequencing was done on a sample of blood. V gene TRBV29-1 combines with J gene TRBJ1-2; D is unresolved. The clonotype was recovered from a man aged 18-30 years in good health. The CDR3 is CSVEMRRISNGYIF. DNA for the CDR3: TGCAGCGTTGAGATGAGGCGGATTTCAAATGGCTACATCTTC.